Listed below are T cell receptor beta chains from one sample, sequenced in a study of blood T cell repertoires in COVID-19. Libraries were prepared by immunoSEQ multiplex PCR; TCRdb keeps only in-frame clonotypes and omits some of them. The data hold about 190,000 clones, with around 80% observed a single time. Sequences were obtained from peripheral blood. These receptors originate from a woman of 80 years or more with active or convalescent COVID-19. Both conserved end residues are part of each CDR3. D genes are given only for firm matches. The size of a clone is reported for some rows only, either as once, few or many, or as a class for expanded clones.

TRBV7-2	14	NA	TRBJ1-1	NA	CASSLAPGNTEAFF	TGTGCCAGCAGCTTAGCCCCCGGGAACACTGAAGCTTTCTTT
TRBV2	16	once	TRBJ2-2	NA	CASSERQGGTSGELFF	TGTGCCAGCAGTGAAAGGCAGGGGGGAACGAGCGGGGAGCTGTTTTTT
TRBV7-9	16	once	TRBJ2-2	NA	CASGPAGRRNTGELFF	TGTGCCAGCGGTCCCGCGGGAAGAAGGAACACCGGGGAGCTGTTTTTT
TRBV2	15	NA	TRBJ2-7	NA	CASSEIGVRGQEQYF	TGTGCCAGCAGTGAAATTGGAGTACGGGGTCAGGAGCAGTACTTC
TRBV4-1	15	NA	TRBJ1-2	NA	CASSQDLSNRYGYTF	TGCGCCAGCAGCCAAGATTTGAGTAACCGCTATGGCTACACCTTC
TRBV18	15	NA	TRBJ2-7	TRBD1	CASSPFGQAPYEQYF	TGTGCCAGCTCACCCTTTGGACAGGCACCCTACGAGCAGTACTTC
TRBV6-5	13	NA	TRBJ1-6	TRBD1	CASRPGTGAPLHF	TGTGCCAGCAGACCGGGGACAGGGGCACCCCTCCACTTT
TRBV29-1	14	NA	TRBJ1-2	NA	CSVEVAGINYGYTF	TGCAGCGTTGAAGTAGCGGGGATAAACTATGGCTACACCTTC
TRBV7-2	14	NA	TRBJ1-2	NA	CASSLVGGRMGYTF	TGTGCCAGCAGCTTAGTCGGGGGGCGTATGGGCTACACCTTC
TRBV5-1	14	NA	TRBJ2-3	NA	CASSLDRGTDTQYF	TGCGCCAGCAGCTTGGATAGGGGGACAGATACGCAGTATTTT
TRBV30	12	few	TRBJ1-4	NA	CAWSGEGEKLFF	TGTGCCTGGAGTGGGGAGGGTGAAAAACTGTTTTTT
TRBV28	14	NA	TRBJ2-2	TRBD1	CASSRQGETGELFF	TGTGCCAGCAGTCGACAGGGGGAAACCGGGGAGCTGTTTTTT
TRBV3-1/TRBV3-2	16	NA	TRBJ1-2	NA	CASSHLGQRFNYGYTF	TGTGCCAGCAGCCACCTAGGACAGCGATTTAACTATGGCTACACCTTC
TRBV25-1	14	NA	TRBJ1-5	NA	CASSQTGFSQPQHF	TGTGCCAGCAGCCAAACGGGGTTTAGTCAGCCCCAGCATTTT
TRBV25-1	13	NA	TRBJ1-6	NA	CASRPGEGSPLHF	TGTGCCAGCAGACCCGGGGAAGGATCACCCCTCCACTTT
TRBV18	15	NA	TRBJ2-2	TRBD1	CASSRTGGETGELFF	TGTGCCAGCTCACGGACAGGGGGCGAAACCGGGGAGCTGTTTTTT
TRBV25-1	14	NA	TRBJ1-4	NA	CASTDQTDNEKLFF	TGTGCCAGCACCGACCAGACAGATAATGAAAAACTGTTTTTT
TRBV3-1/TRBV3-2	17	NA	TRBJ2-7	TRBD2	CASSQEGSSGASYEQYF	TGTGCCAGCAGCCAAGAAGGTAGTAGCGGGGCCTCCTACGAGCAGTACTTC
TRBV2	15	few	TRBJ2-2	TRBD1	CASTRGQGGTGELFF	TGTGCCAGCACCCGAGGACAGGGGGGCACCGGGGAGCTGTTTTTT
TRBV7-9	15	NA	TRBJ1-4	NA	CASSLPRGYNEKLFF	TGTGCCAGCAGCCTTCCGCGGGGATATAATGAAAAACTGTTTTTT
TRBV29-1	12	NA	TRBJ2-2	NA	CSVGGFTGELFF	TGCAGCGTTGGAGGCTTCACCGGGGAGCTGTTTTTT
TRBV27	14	NA	TRBJ1-1	NA	CASSLGLGGTEAFF	TGTGCCAGCAGTTTAGGTTTGGGGGGGACTGAAGCTTTCTTT
TRBV7-9	16	few	TRBJ2-1	TRBD2	CASSYRLTRGGNEQFF	TGTGCCAGCAGCTACCGACTAACCCGGGGAGGGAATGAGCAGTTCTTC
TRBV5-1	20	NA	TRBJ2-2	NA	CASSLYPRDPRYSNTGELFF	TGCGCCAGCAGCTTGTATCCCCGTGATCCCCGGTACTCGAACACCGGGGAGCTGTTTTTT
TRBV2	13	NA	TRBJ2-4	NA	CASSELAKNIQYF	TGTGCCAGCAGTGAACTAGCCAAAAACATTCAGTACTTC
TRBV7-6	15	NA	TRBJ2-3	NA	CASSLDGGRTDTQYF	TGTGCCAGCAGCTTAGACGGGGGGCGCACAGATACGCAGTATTTT
TRBV7-2	16	NA	TRBJ2-2	TRBD2	CASSLAPGLATGELFF	TGTGCCAGCAGCTTAGCGCCGGGACTAGCGACCGGGGAGCTGTTTTTT
TRBV4-3	14	NA	TRBJ2-7	NA	CASSLQDRSYEQYF	TGCGCCAGCAGCCTACAGGACAGATCCTACGAGCAGTACTTC
TRBV4-1	13	NA	TRBJ1-1	NA	CASSQETRAEAFF	TGCGCCAGCAGCCAAGAGACCAGGGCTGAAGCTTTCTTT
TRBV5-6	13	NA	TRBJ1-2	TRBD1	CASSLQGIYGYTF	TGTGCCAGCAGCTTACAGGGGATCTATGGCTACACCTTC
TRBV6-2/TRBV6-3	16	NA	TRBJ2-7	TRBD2	CASSYSLTSGAGEQYF	TGTGCCAGCAGTTACTCCCTGACTAGCGGGGCGGGGGAGCAGTACTTC
TRBV6-5	14	NA	TRBJ2-5	NA	CAQFRGAEQETQYF	TGTGCCCAGTTTCGGGGGGCCGAACAAGAGACCCAGTACTTC
TRBV5-6	12	NA	TRBJ2-7	NA	CASSADSYEQYF	TGTGCCAGCAGCGCGGACAGCTACGAGCAGTACTTC
TRBV5-4	14	NA	TRBJ2-7	TRBD2	CATGGAGVAYEQYF	TGTGCCACCGGCGGGGCGGGGGTAGCCTACGAGCAGTACTTC
TRBV4-2	15	NA	TRBJ1-4	NA	CASSPEGGENEKLFF	TGTGCCAGCAGCCCAGAGGGAGGGGAGAATGAAAAACTGTTTTTT
TRBV7-9	17	NA	TRBJ2-1	TRBD2	CASSSPSRTSYWNEQFF	TGTGCCAGCAGCTCCCCCAGCAGGACTAGCTACTGGAATGAGCAGTTCTTC
TRBV5-1	14	once	TRBJ1-1	NA	CASSKQVTNTEAFF	TGCGCCAGCAGCAAACAGGTTACGAACACTGAAGCTTTCTTT
TRBV11-2	15	NA	TRBJ1-4	NA	CASSVLSADNEKLFF	TGTGCCAGCAGCGTTTTGAGTGCCGATAATGAAAAACTGTTTTTT
TRBV9	13	NA	TRBJ2-2	TRBD1	CATQGAGAGELFF	TGTGCCACACAGGGGGCAGGCGCCGGGGAGCTGTTTTTT
TRBV3-1/TRBV3-2	16	NA	TRBJ1-1	NA	CASSQDRKRARTEAFF	TGTGCCAGCAGCCAAGATCGGAAAAGAGCGCGAACTGAAGCTTTCTTT
TRBV10-1	16	NA	TRBJ2-2	NA	CASSGGVLGDTGELFF	TGCGCCAGCAGCGGAGGGGTTCTAGGGGACACCGGGGAGCTGTTTTTT
TRBV28	15	NA	TRBJ1-4	NA	CASSPQTAALEKLFF	TGTGCCAGCAGTCCCCAGACAGCTGCTTTGGAAAAACTGTTTTTT
TRBV6-5	13	NA	TRBJ2-5	TRBD2	CASTGGILETQYF	TGTGCCAGCACCGGGGGGATCCTGGAGACCCAGTACTTC
TRBV27	15	NA	TRBJ1-2	TRBD1	CASSFGGTGGNGYTF	TGTGCCAGCAGTTTCGGCGGGACAGGGGGCAATGGCTACACCTTC
TRBV28	17	few	TRBJ1-3	NA	CASSFPTRRASGNTIYF	TGTGCCAGCAGTTTCCCTACCCGCAGGGCCTCTGGAAACACCATATATTTT
TRBV6-5	15	once	TRBJ2-7	TRBD2	CASSYSGTSIVEQYF	TGTGCCAGCAGCTATTCCGGGACTAGCATCGTAGAGCAGTACTTC
TRBV25-1	14	NA	TRBJ1-5	NA	CASTQGNSNQPQHF	TGTGCCAGCACACAGGGAAATAGCAATCAGCCCCAGCATTTT
TRBV4-2	19	NA	TRBJ2-7	TRBD2	CASSQDLTSGGYSSYEQYF	TGTGCCAGCAGCCAAGATTTAACTAGCGGGGGTTATAGCTCCTACGAGCAGTACTTC
TRBV11-2	17	once	TRBJ2-7	NA	CASSFPRPSTAGYEQYF	TGTGCCAGCAGCTTCCCCAGACCTAGCACGGCCGGCTACGAGCAGTACTTC
TRBV7-8	16	few	TRBJ2-1	TRBD2	CASSLDGGRFYNEQFF	TGTGCCAGCAGCCTGGACGGGGGGAGGTTTTACAATGAGCAGTTCTTC
TRBV5-1	15	NA	TRBJ2-1	TRBD2	CASSQGTSGYNEQFF	TGCGCCAGCAGCCAAGGGACTAGCGGCTACAATGAGCAGTTCTTC
TRBV6-5	14	NA	TRBJ2-7	TRBD2	CASSQGGVVSEQYF	TGTGCCAGCAGTCAGGGAGGGGTTGTCAGCGAGCAGTACTTC
TRBV28	14	NA	TRBJ1-2	TRBD1	CASRHRTGNYGYTF	TGTGCCAGCAGACACAGGACAGGAAACTATGGCTACACCTTC
TRBV19	16	NA	TRBJ1-5	NA	CASSIAYPEFRQPQHF	TGTGCCAGTAGTATAGCATACCCGGAGTTCCGGCAGCCCCAGCATTTT
TRBV27	16	NA	TRBJ2-5	TRBD1	CASSYRTGSGQETQYF	TGTGCCAGCAGTTACCGGACAGGGAGTGGGCAAGAGACCCAGTACTTC